The 13 T cell receptor beta chains given below trace back to one sample, sequenced in a study of regulatory T cells in long-lasting Graves disease (dated by TCRdb to the early 2020s). Receptor libraries were prepared by multiplex PCR. The sequencer listed for this sample is Illumina HiSeq 4000. CDR3 regions were amplified by Arm-PCR with iRepertoire HTBI primers to construct TCR beta libraries. TCRdb reprocessed the public reads (quality trimming at Q25 with fastp, clone calling with MiXCR) and kept in-frame beta chains. Entries that share a CDR3 protein sequence are merged under the most common genes and DNA. Across this sample there are roughly 350,000 distinct CDR3 sequences, with 15% to 20% seen only once. Around 20% of the sample comes from the top ten. Reading the label with the study, this specimen's time point is: newly diagnosed GD, antithyroid drugs for less than 3 months. For both TCR sequencing and RNA sequencing, RNA was extracted from PBMCs using TRIzol.

These data were likewise used in another study, on T cells in Graves' hyperthyroidism and ophthalmopathy.

The sequencing here drew on peripheral blood mononuclear cells (PBMCs), taken at new diagnosis, from a patient treated with antithyroid drugs. The receptors stem from a woman aged 18-30 years with Graves disease. Donor details come from another sample of the same person, matched by shared clones.

This clonotype was recorded many times. J is TRBJ2-1 and V is TRBV6-1, with D unresolved. The CDR3 has 14 amino acids. Trimming removed 5 bases at V and 4 bases at J, with 12 bases between. Germline V gene data show CDR1 as MNHNS and CDR2 as SASEGT. For the CDR3, the DNA is TGTGCCAGCAGTAAACTACCAGATTACAATGAGCAGTTCTTC. It yields the protein CASSKLPDYNEQFF.

This clonotype came up a few times. V gene TRBV5-4 combines with J gene TRBJ1-1; TRBD1 is a possible D gene (5 bases). Germline CDR1 is SGHNT and CDR2 is YYREEE (reference sequence). Deletions cut 0 bases from V and 3 bases from J, with 9 bases between. The CDR3 totals 14 residues. This chain's CDR3 is CASSLDRRDTEAFF. The CDR3 nucleotides read TGTGCCAGCAGCTTGGACAGGAGAGACACTGAAGCTTTCTTT.

The V gene is TRBV9, the J gene TRBJ2-1; 10 bases align to TRBD2. Germline lookup yields CDR1 SGDLS and CDR2 YYNGEE. The CDR3 runs 15 residues. V shed 0 bases, J shed 8 bases, and the junction held 5 bases outside the gene matches. In DNA form, the CDR3 reads TGTGCCAGCAGCGTAGGGAGCGGGAGGGCCCATGAGCAGTTCTTC. It is translated as CASSVGSGRAHEQFF.

This clonotype was counted only a few times. The gene calls are TRBV13 and TRBJ2-7, with TRBD2 matching over 14 bases. Germline trimming cut 5 bases from V and 1 base from J; bases unmatched to any gene: 16. The CDR3 loop spans 20 amino acids. Germline V gene lookup returns CDR1 PRHDT and CDR2 FYEKMQ (reference sequence). The CDR3 loop is CASSHTARLAGGPVSYEQYF. Written as DNA, the CDR3 is TGTGCCAGCAGCCATACTGCACGACTAGCGGGAGGGCCTGTATCCTACGAGCAGTACTTC.

The chain employs TRBV20-1 and TRBJ2-3, with D tentatively TRBD1 (6 bases). Trimming cost V 6 bases and J 3 bases, with 13 bases left between them. Germline CDR1 DFQATT, CDR2 SNEGSKA (reference sequence). The length of the CDR3 is 13 residues. CDR3 nucleotides: TGCAGTGCCACGGCTACAGGGACAGATACGCAGTATTTT. This sequence encodes CSATATGTDTQYF.

For this clonotype: It may be a read error: a sequence one base away is much more abundant. The genes are TRBV27 and TRBJ2-1; TRBD2 agrees at 9 bases. The germline CDR1 and CDR2 sequences are MNHEY and SMNVEV (reference sequence). CDR3 length equals 16 residues. The CDR3 coding sequence is TGTGCCAGCAGTTGGTTAGCGGGAGAAAACTACAATGGGCAGTTCTTC. This codes for CASSWLAGENYNGQFF.

The chain is built from TRBV7-9 and TRBJ1-4; 8 positions agree with TRBD1. The germline CDR1 and CDR2 sequences are SEHNR and FQNEAQ (reference sequence). The length of the CDR3 is 14 residues. With V trimmed by 5 bases and J by 3 bases, 2 bases remained unmatched. CDR3 DNA: TGTGCCAGCAGCCAGGACAGGGCTAATGAAAAACTGTTTTTT. Amino acids: CASSQDRANEKLFF.

This clonotype has a count of ten or more. The chain recombines TRBV2 with TRBJ1-5, with 8 bases matching TRBD1. The CDR3 contains 14 residues. CDR1 is SNHLY, CDR2 FYNNEI, per germline. V shed 6 bases, J shed 5 bases, and the junction held 6 bases outside the gene matches. In DNA form, the CDR3 reads TGTGCCAGCAGCTTCCAGGGGGCGGATCAGCCCCAGCATTTT. Amino acids: CASSFQGADQPQHF.

This clonotype was counted many times. The genes are TRBV20-1 and TRBJ2-1; D unresolved. CDR1 is DFQATT, CDR2 SNEGSKA, per germline (reference sequence). V was shortened by 0 bases and J by 1 base, with 10 bases between the two germline ends. CDR3 length: 15 residues. CDR3 DNA sequence: TGCAGTGCTAGAGATCTGGTGCTTTCCTACAATGAGCAGTTCTTC. This translates into CSARDLVLSYNEQFF.

This clonotype was counted between two and nine times. The CDR3 region is CASSMFQNTGELFF. The CDR3 nucleotides are TGTGCCAGTAGTATGTTCCAGAACACCGGGGAGCTGTTTTTT. The rearrangement links TRBV19 to TRBJ2-2; D unclear. The CDR3 contains 14 residues. Germline V gives CDR1 LNHDA, CDR2 SQIVND (reference sequence). Trimming shortened V by 3 bases and J by 1 base, and 6 bases separated the two germline ends.

This clonotype was seen at least ten times. The chain is built from TRBV11-3 and TRBJ2-3; 8 bases map to TRBD2. The CDR3 covers 17 residues. Germline CDR1 SGHNT, CDR2 YENEEA. Trimming took 0 bases from V and 2 from J; bases not matched to a gene: 7. The CDR3 bases are TGTGCCAGCAGCTTAGATTTCGGGGGGGATAACACAGATACGCAGTATTTT. Protein product: CASSLDFGGDNTDTQYF.

This clonotype was seen only a few times. This rearrangement joins TRBV6-1 to TRBJ1-6; TRBD1 might be the D (5 bases). Germline V gene lookup returns CDR1 MNHNS and CDR2 SASEGT. The CDR3 sequence is 15 residues long. The V end was cut by 8 bases, the J end by 0 bases, with 11 bases between. The CDR3 DNA sequence: TGTGCCAGCGGGTGGGGGAACTCCTATAATTCACCCCTCCACTTT. Translated: CASGWGNSYNSPLHF.

This clonotype was found many times. The V and J genes are TRBV2 and TRBJ1-4; D not certain. Trimming shortened V by 6 bases and J by 0 bases, and 8 bases separated the two germline ends. Germline CDR1 reads SNHLY; CDR2 reads FYNNEI. This CDR3 has 14 residues. CDR3 sequence reads: CASSSQTTNEKLFF. Here the CDR3 DNA reads TGTGCCAGCAGCTCGCAAACAACTAATGAAAAACTGTTTTTT.